The rows below give T cell receptor beta chains drawn from one sample of a study of blood T cell repertoires in COVID-19. Produced via immunoSEQ multiplex PCR; TCRdb's table is partial and in-frame only. The profile shows under 170,000 clones, over 65% of them singletons. Material for sequencing was peripheral blood. These receptors were obtained from a man aged 65 to 85 with acute or convalescent COVID-19. The CDR3 runs from the conserved cysteine through the conserved F or W. A D gene is named only where the DNA matches it firmly. Clone size is given for some rows only: seen once, a few or many times, or a class if the clone is expanded.

d_gene	v_gene	j_gene	abundance	CDR3nt	CDR3aa
-	TRBV19	TRBJ1-4	-	TGTGCCAGTAGCCGGACAGACCGTGCAACTAATGAAAAACTGTTTTTT	CASSRTDRATNEKLFF
-	TRBV14	TRBJ1-2	-	TGTGCCAGCAGCCCCGGGTCGACAGACTATGGCTACACCTTC	CASSPGSTDYGYTF
-	TRBV19	TRBJ2-7	-	TGTGCCAGTAGGGCCCGGGACACCAGCAGCGAGCAGTACTTC	CASRARDTSSEQYF
-	TRBV18	TRBJ1-4	once	TGTGCCAGCTCACCTAGGGGGGGCCGTCGTGATGAAAAACTGTTTTTT	CASSPRGGRRDEKLFF
TRBD1	TRBV19	TRBJ2-7	-	TGTGCCAGTAGTATACCGGGACAGGGTGTATACGAGCAGTACTTC	CASSIPGQGVYEQYF
TRBD1	TRBV27	TRBJ2-5	-	TGTGCCAGCAGTTCGTGGGGGACAGGGGGAGAGACCCAGTACTTC	CASSSWGTGGETQYF
TRBD1	TRBV6-5	TRBJ2-7	-	TGTGCCAGCAGAGGGACAGGATCCACCTACGAGCAGTACTTC	CASRGTGSTYEQYF
-	TRBV18	TRBJ1-5	few	TGTGCCAGCTCACCACTGGACGGGGGCAATCAGCCCCAGCATTTT	CASSPLDGGNQPQHF
TRBD1	TRBV4-2	TRBJ1-6	-	TGTGCCGGACAGGGAGAGGTCGGTTCACCCCTCCACTTT	CAGQGEVGSPLHF
TRBD2	TRBV7-4	TRBJ2-1	-	TGTGCCAGCAGCCTCGAACCCCAAGATACTAGCGGGGGGGCGAGTGAGCAGTTCTTC	CASSLEPQDTSGGASEQFF
TRBD2	TRBV7-2	TRBJ2-1	-	TGTGCCAGCAGGAAGACTAGCGGGAGCTACAATGAGCAGTTCTTC	CASRKTSGSYNEQFF
-	TRBV27	TRBJ1-4	-	TGTGCCAGCAGTCCCGTTGGGAGGGCTACTAATGAAAAACTGTTTTTT	CASSPVGRATNEKLFF
-	TRBV4-2	TRBJ1-3	many	TGTGCCAGCAGACCCCTAACAGGCCTCTCTGGAAACACCATATATTTT	CASRPLTGLSGNTIYF
-	TRBV6-5	TRBJ2-3	-	TGTGCCAGTGCGGCAGGGCCCGCAGATACGCAGTATTTT	CASAAGPADTQYF
TRBD1	TRBV4-2	TRBJ1-2	many	TGTGCCAGCAGCCTAGAGGACAGGGGGCGGGGTGGCTACACCTTC	CASSLEDRGRGGYTF
TRBD1	TRBV25-1	TRBJ2-7	-	TGTGCCAGCAGTCAGACAGGGACGGCCGAGCAGTACTTC	CASSQTGTAEQYF
-	TRBV5-1	TRBJ2-7	-	TGCGCCAGCAGCAGAGGAACCACAGGGCAGGGTCTTTCTCGGGAGCAGTACTTC	CASSRGTTGQGLSREQYF
-	TRBV5-6	TRBJ1-3	-	TGTGCCAGCACCACGGGGAGTGCCGGAAACACCATATATTTT	CASTTGSAGNTIYF
-	TRBV15	TRBJ2-3	-	TGTGCCACCAGCAGAGTTGGCTCCACAGATACGCAGTATTTT	CATSRVGSTDTQYF
-	TRBV4-2	TRBJ1-2	once	TGTGCCAGCAGCCAAGATCAGACAGGCTATGGCTACACCTTC	CASSQDQTGYGYTF
-	TRBV19	TRBJ2-7	-	TGTGCCAGTTCTCCGGGTGGAGGGATCGAGCAGTACTTC	CASSPGGGIEQYF
TRBD1	TRBV18	TRBJ1-1	-	TGTGCCAGCTCACCGATAGGACAGGGGAACACTGAAGCTTTCTTT	CASSPIGQGNTEAFF
-	TRBV7-3	TRBJ2-2	-	TGTGCCAGCAGCTTAACGGGTGGGGAGTCCGACGGGGAGCTGTTTTTT	CASSLTGGESDGELFF
-	TRBV7-2	TRBJ2-2	-	TGTGCCAGCAGCTTAGTCGAGGGAGCGAACACCGGGGAGCTGTTTTTT	CASSLVEGANTGELFF
-	TRBV28	TRBJ2-1	-	TGTGCCAGCAGGCTTACGGGAACTCGGAATGAGCAGTTCTTC	CASRLTGTRNEQFF
TRBD1	TRBV7-3	TRBJ2-1	-	TGTGCCAGCAGCTTACGACAGGGGAGCAATGAGCAGTTCTTC	CASSLRQGSNEQFF